These 5 T cell receptor beta chains came from one sample sequenced in a study of OX40 agonist ivuxolimab in advanced cancers. The assay was immunoSEQ multiplex PCR, and TCRdb's table has in-frame clones only and misses some. The repertoire holds tens of thousands of clones, with nearly 90% as singletons. Sequencing used CD4+ or CD8+ T cells sorted from blood, obtained in a trial of the OX40 agonist ivuxolimab. The receptor set was obtained from an adult with an advanced solid tumor such as melanoma, head and neck, liver or kidney cancer.

This chain connects TRBV25-1 to TRBJ2-7, with 10 bases that match TRBD1. V was pared by 0 bases and J by 6 bases, with 5 bases of the junction left unmatched. The CDR3 sequence is 15 residues long. CDR1 is MGHDK, CDR2 SYGVNS, per germline. The CDR3: CASSEYGTGEREQYF. The DNA of the CDR3 is TGTGCCAGCAGTGAATATGGGACAGGGGAGCGCGAGCAGTACTTC.

The chain joins TRBV6-1 to TRBJ2-5; TRBD1 aligns across 8 bases. Germline values: CDR1 MNHNS, CDR2 SASEGT. With 6 bases clipped from V and 2 bases from J, the junction kept 8 bases outside the gene matches. The CDR3 totals 15 residues. This CDR3 is CASSDRGSEQETQYF. CDR3 nucleotide sequence: TGTGCCAGCAGCGACAGGGGCTCCGAACAAGAGACCCAGTACTTC.

The J gene is TRBJ1-1, the V gene TRBV5-1, with a weak D call TRBD1 (5 bases). With 4 bases removed from V and 8 bases from J, the gap between germline ends came to 15 bases. The V gene's germline CDR1 is SGHRS and CDR2 YFSETQ. The CDR3 totals 13 residues. DNA for the CDR3: TGCGCCAGCAGCCTCGGGACTTCCCGAGAAGCTTTCTTT. It yields the protein CASSLGTSREAFF.

This sequence joins TRBV10-2 and TRBJ2-5, with 11 bases matching TRBD2. Per germline, CDR1 WSHSY and CDR2 SAAADI. V shed 8 bases and J 4 bases; nucleotides not matched to a gene: 6. The CDR3 runs to 14 residues. For the CDR3, the DNA is TGCGCCAGCTTTAGCGGGGGGGCTGGAGAGACCCAGTACTTC. Translation: CASFSGGAGETQYF.

This chain uses TRBV29-1 with TRBJ2-5; 8 nucleotides line up with TRBD1. V was clipped by 1 base and J by 4 bases; unmatched bases: 8. CDR1 SQVTM and CDR2 ANQGSEA come from the germline V gene. The CDR3 sequence is 15 residues long. CDR3 amino acids: CSVEVAGGLGETQYF. CDR3 DNA: TGCAGCGTTGAAGTGGCAGGGGGCTTAGGAGAGACCCAGTACTTC.